One sample yielded the 26 T cell receptor beta chains listed below, sequenced in a study of blood T cell repertoires in COVID-19. The assay was immunoSEQ multiplex PCR, and TCRdb's table has in-frame clones only and misses some. The table has around 84,000 clones, around 90% seen once. The source material was peripheral blood. These receptors all come from a man aged 45-60 years with active COVID-19.

The chain joins TRBV10-2 to TRBJ1-4, with TRBD1 as a possible D gene (5 bases). Germline-derived CDR1 and CDR2 are WSHSY and SAAADI. CDR3 length equals 12 residues. Trimming pared 2 bases from V and 10 bases from J, leaving 8 bases between. The CDR3 sequence: CASSEQGRKLFF. The CDR3 DNA reads as TGCGCCAGCAGTGAGCAGGGCCGAAAACTGTTTTTT.

The gene calls are TRBV27 and TRBJ1-6, with 7 bases fitting TRBD1. Per the germline V gene, CDR1 is MNHEY and CDR2 is SMNVEV (reference sequence). The CDR3 has 17 amino acids. Germline trimming cut 5 bases from V and 5 bases from J; bases unmatched to any gene: 12. The CDR3 is CASSDTYRDRDNSPLHF. The CDR3 region has the DNA TGTGCCAGCAGTGATACATACCGGGACAGAGATAATTCACCCCTCCACTTT.

This sequence joins TRBV19 and TRBJ2-7, with D possibly TRBD1 on 5 matching bases. V was pared by 0 bases and J by 0 bases, with 15 bases between. CDR1 and CDR2 (germline): LNHDA, SQIVND (reference sequence). This CDR3 region has 17 residues. The CDR3 loop reads CASSIDWAGRSSYEQYF. The CDR3 DNA reads as TGTGCCAGTAGTATAGACTGGGCAGGGCGAAGCTCCTACGAGCAGTACTTC.

This rearrangement joins TRBV5-6 to TRBJ1-4; the D is unclear. Germline CDR1 SGHDT, CDR2 YYEEEE. The CDR3 spans 16 residues. V lost 0 bases to trimming and J lost 0 bases, with 9 bases between them. The CDR3, as DNA: TGTGCCAGCAGCTTGGGGCCCCCCGCAACTAATGAAAAACTGTTTTTT. Amino acid sequence: CASSLGPPATNEKLFF. The whole variable domain, filled in from reference TRBV5-6 and TRBJ1-4, reads DAGVTQSPTHLIKTRGQQVTLRCSPKSGHDTVSWYQQALGQGPQFIFQYYEEEERQRGNFPDRFSGHQFPNYSSELNVNALLLGDSALYLCASSLGPPATNEKLFFGSGTQLSVL.

V gene TRBV12-5 combines with J gene TRBJ2-7; TRBD1 matches at 9 bases. Unmatched junction bases numbered 5, after V lost 1 base and J lost 4 bases. The CDR3 consists of 15 residues. The germline gives CDR1 LGHNT, CDR2 FRNRAP. DNA of the CDR3: TGTGCTAGTGGTTTGGCCGGACAGGGGAGATACGAGCAGTACTTC. Encoded protein: CASGLAGQGRYEQYF.

The chain has TRBV7-3 and TRBJ1-2; 7 nucleotides line up with TRBD1. Germline V lookup: CDR1 SGHTA, CDR2 FQGTGA. This CDR3 contains 17 residues. Trimming took 4 bases from V and 3 from J; bases not matched to a gene: 14. As DNA, the CDR3 is TGTGCCAGCAGCTCCATCCATCGCCGGGACAGCGACTATGGCTACACCTTC. This codes for CASSSIHRRDSDYGYTF.

The chain employs TRBV29-1 and TRBJ1-1, with TRBD1 as a possible D gene (5 bases). The CDR3 is 13 amino acids. Germline V gene sequence: CDR1 SQVTM, CDR2 ANQGSEA. V gave up 6 bases and J gave up 3 bases, with 14 bases separating them. As DNA, the CDR3 is TGCAGCGTCTGGGACCGCGGGGACACTGAAGCTTTCTTT. It yields the protein CSVWDRGDTEAFF.

J is TRBJ1-1 and V is TRBV27; D call uncertain. V was cut by 5 bases and J by 1 base, with 11 bases left in between. Germline values: CDR1 MNHEY, CDR2 SMNVEV (reference sequence). The CDR3 has 14 residues. The CDR3 DNA reads as TGTGCCAGCAGTCTCGCACAGAGGAACACTGAAGCTTTCTTT. Translating gives CASSLAQRNTEAFF.

The V gene is TRBV6-2 or TRBV6-3, the J gene TRBJ2-7; possibly TRBD1 for D (6 bases). V was pared by 0 bases and J by 3 bases, with 9 bases between. CDR1 MNHEY and CDR2 SVGEGT come from the germline V gene. This CDR3 region has 14 residues. The CDR3 sequence is CASSYSTGRYEQYF. For the CDR3, the DNA is TGTGCCAGCAGTTACTCGACAGGACGCTACGAGCAGTACTTC.

The rearrangement joins TRBV5-1 to TRBJ2-4; no clear D. CDR3 length: 13 residues. Germline CDR1 and CDR2: SGHRS and YFSETQ. V was cut by 0 bases and J by 5 bases, with 6 bases left in between. The CDR3 spells CASSLATENIQYF. CDR3 nucleotide sequence: TGCGCCAGCAGCTTGGCCACAGAAAACATTCAGTACTTC.

The chain links TRBV9 to TRBJ1-2; D is undetermined. With 7 bases removed from V and 8 bases from J, the gap between germline ends came to 12 bases. Germline V gene lookup returns CDR1 SGDLS and CDR2 YYNGEE. There are 11 residues in the CDR3. The CDR3 coding sequence is TGTGCCAGCGACGGTGCCGGGGGCTACACCTTC. Translation gives CASDGAGGYTF. Based on the CDR3 plus reference TRBV9 and TRBJ1-2, the full variable domain is DSGVTQTPKHLITATGQRVTLRCSPRSGDLSVYWYQQSLDQGLQFLIQYYNGEERAKGNILERFSAQQFPDLHSELNLSSLELGDSALYFCASDGAGGYTFGSGTRLTVV.

The rearrangement links TRBV5-6 to TRBJ2-7; D ambiguous. The CDR3 runs to 12 residues. V lost 0 bases and J 2 bases, leaving 3 bases between the germline ends. The germline gives CDR1 SGHDT, CDR2 YYEEEE. CDR3 bases: TGTGCCAGCAGCTTGGCCGCCTACGAGCAGTACTTC. It encodes CASSLAAYEQYF. Variable domain in full (rest from reference TRBV5-6 and TRBJ2-7): DAGVTQSPTHLIKTRGQQVTLRCSPKSGHDTVSWYQQALGQGPQFIFQYYEEEERQRGNFPDRFSGHQFPNYSSELNVNALLLGDSALYLCASSLAAYEQYFGPGTRLTVT.

V usage is TRBV27 and J usage is TRBJ2-3, with TRBD2 identical over 12 bases. Trimming at V came to 8 bases and at J to 7 bases, leaving 13 bases not matched to a gene. CDR1 and CDR2 from the germline V gene are MNHEY and SMNVEV (reference sequence). The CDR3 consists of 16 residues. The CDR3 nucleotides are TGTGCCAGCGCCACAGCTAGCGGGAGGGCCTTGCATACGCAGTATTTT. This translates into CASATASGRALHTQYF.

The rearrangement joins TRBV7-9 to TRBJ2-2; 7 bases match TRBD2. The CDR3 runs 17 residues. The germline V gene has CDR1 SEHNR and CDR2 FQNEAQ (reference sequence). The trim removed 0 bases at V and 10 bases at J, leaving 14 bases unmatched. CDR3 loop: CASSLAYRRLADKELFF. CDR3 bases: TGTGCCAGCAGCTTAGCCTACCGAAGACTAGCAGACAAGGAGCTGTTTTTT.

The rearrangement uses TRBV11-3 and TRBJ2-7; no definite D call. Germline CDR1 reads SGHNT; CDR2 reads YENEEA. The CDR3 is 15 amino acids. With 2 bases removed from V and 0 bases from J, the gap between germline ends came to 11 bases. CDR3 residues: CASSLTLANSYEQYF. For the CDR3, the DNA is TGTGCCAGCAGCTTAACCCTTGCGAACTCCTACGAGCAGTACTTC.

The chain has TRBV12-5 and TRBJ2-7; 8 nucleotides line up with TRBD1. Germline CDR1 and CDR2: LGHNT and FRNRAP. V shed 0 bases, J shed 4 bases, and the junction held 8 bases outside the gene matches. CDR3 length: 16 amino acids. CDR3 DNA sequence: TGTGCTAGTGGTTTGGTACTAGACAGGGGTTTTTACGAGCAGTACTTC. Translation gives CASGLVLDRGFYEQYF.

This chain uses TRBV12-3 or TRBV12-4 with TRBJ2-5; D is undetermined. CDR3 length equals 11 residues. V was shortened by 6 bases and J by 0 bases, with 2 bases between the two germline ends. CDR3 sequence reads: CASSYQETQYF. The CDR3 DNA reads TGTGCCAGCAGCTACCAAGAGACCCAGTACTTC.

V usage is TRBV5-6 and J usage is TRBJ2-1; TRBD2 aligns across 7 bases. J lost 3 bases, V lost 4 bases, and 10 bases had no gene match. From germline, CDR1 is SGHDT and CDR2 YYEEEE. This CDR3 has 16 amino acids. CDR3 sequence: CASSIPGTILYNEQFF. In DNA form, the CDR3 reads TGTGCCAGCAGCATACCCGGGACTATCCTCTACAATGAGCAGTTCTTC.

The V gene is TRBV7-9, the J gene TRBJ2-1; maybe TRBD2 (6 bases). CDR3 size: 15 residues. Deletions cut 2 bases from V and 2 bases from J, with 10 bases between. CDR1 and CDR2 from the germline V gene are SEHNR and FQNEAQ (reference sequence). For the CDR3, the DNA is TGTGCCAGCAGCTTATACGGGGGACCCTACAATGAGCAGTTCTTC. It codes for CASSLYGGPYNEQFF.

The chain is built from TRBV12-5 and TRBJ2-7, with 7 bases aligning to TRBD2. This CDR3 spans 13 amino acids. The J segment lost 6 bases and the V segment lost 6 bases, leaving 8 bases of the junction unmatched. Germline CDR1 is LGHNT and CDR2 is FRNRAP. This chain's CDR3 is CASGPSGAGEQYF. In DNA, the CDR3 is TGTGCTAGTGGCCCGAGCGGGGCTGGCGAGCAGTACTTC.

The chain carries TRBV14 and TRBJ1-2; TRBD1 is a possible D gene (6 bases). CDR3 length: 15 residues. CDR1 SGHDN and CDR2 FVKESK come from the germline V gene. Trimming removed 4 bases at V and 4 bases at J, with 16 bases between. As DNA, the CDR3 is TGTGCCAGCAGCCGCGGACAGCCACACATCTATGGCTACACCTTC. Translation gives CASSRGQPHIYGYTF.

The rearrangement joins TRBV24-1 to TRBJ2-7; 10 bases fit TRBD2. The CDR3 spans 16 residues. The J segment lost 4 bases and the V segment lost 4 bases, leaving 9 bases of the junction unmatched. CDR1 KGHDR and CDR2 SFDVKD come from the germline V gene. CDR3 protein: CATSDPSSGSSYEQYF. Written as DNA, the CDR3 is TGTGCCACCAGTGACCCCTCTAGCGGGAGCTCTTACGAGCAGTACTTC.

The chain joins TRBV5-1 to TRBJ2-7, with a weak D call TRBD2 (6 bases). V was clipped by 1 base and J by 3 bases, with 14 bases between them. The CDR3 is 15 amino acids. Germline CDR1 and CDR2: SGHRS and YFSETQ. The CDR3 protein is CASSLFSAGNYEQYF. Here the CDR3 DNA reads TGCGCCAGCAGCTTGTTTTCGGCGGGGAACTACGAGCAGTACTTC. Based on the CDR3 plus reference TRBV5-1 and TRBJ2-7, the full variable domain is KAGVTQTPRYLIKTRGQQVTLSCSPISGHRSVSWYQQTPGQGLQFLFEYFSETQRNKGNFPGRFSGRQFSNSRSEMNVSTLELGDSALYLCASSLFSAGNYEQYFGPGTRLTVT.

J is TRBJ2-3 and V is TRBV7-9, with TRBD2 matching 7 bases. Germline V gives CDR1 SEHNR, CDR2 FQNEAQ (reference sequence). The CDR3 is made up of 18 amino acids. With 10 bases clipped from V and 0 bases from J, the junction kept 19 bases outside the gene matches. The CDR3, as DNA: TGTGCCACCCCGCGCCCGGGGACCGCTAGCGGAAGCACAGATACGCAGTATTTT. Amino acids: CATPRPGTASGSTDTQYF.

This chain joins TRBV6-6 and TRBJ2-1; 8 bases are a match to TRBD2. The CDR3 is 17 amino acids. Germline CDR1 and CDR2: MNHNY and SVGAGI (reference sequence). J was trimmed by 2 bases and V by 5 bases; bases with no gene match: 11. CDR3 sequence reads: CASSQSGSRGPYNEQFF. In DNA, the CDR3 is TGTGCCAGCAGTCAGAGCGGGAGTCGTGGCCCCTACAATGAGCAGTTCTTC.

The CDR3 loop is CASSQGTSGTETQYF. CDR3 coding DNA: TGTGCCAGCAGCCAAGGGACTAGCGGGACGGAGACCCAGTACTTC. The chain is built from TRBV7-8 and TRBJ2-5; 13 bases align to TRBD2. This CDR3 contains 15 residues. The junction had 5 bases not matched to a gene; V was cut back by 5 bases and J by 5 bases. The germline gives CDR1 SGHVS, CDR2 FQNEAQ.